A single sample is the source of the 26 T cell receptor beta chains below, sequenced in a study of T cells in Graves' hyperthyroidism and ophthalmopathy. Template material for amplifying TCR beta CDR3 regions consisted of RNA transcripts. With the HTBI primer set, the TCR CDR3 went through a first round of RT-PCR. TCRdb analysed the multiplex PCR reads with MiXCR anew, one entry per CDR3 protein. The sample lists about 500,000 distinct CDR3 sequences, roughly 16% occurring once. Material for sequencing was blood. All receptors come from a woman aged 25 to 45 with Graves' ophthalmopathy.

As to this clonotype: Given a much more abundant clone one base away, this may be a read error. CDR3 nucleotides: TGTGCCAGCAGCCCCGAAGTTGCCCAACTCTACGAGCAGTTCTTC. Translating gives CASSPEVAQLYEQFF. This chain connects TRBV12-3 or TRBV12-4 to TRBJ2-7; no clear D gene. The last part of the DNA fits TRBJ2-1 better; the J call may be wrong. The CDR3 totals 15 residues.

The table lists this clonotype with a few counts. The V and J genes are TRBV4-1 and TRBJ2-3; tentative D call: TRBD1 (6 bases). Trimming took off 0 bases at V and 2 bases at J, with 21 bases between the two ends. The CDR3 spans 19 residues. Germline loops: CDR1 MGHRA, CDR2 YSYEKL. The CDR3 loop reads CASSQEGRDTFRFTDTQYF. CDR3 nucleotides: TGCGCCAGCAGCCAAGAAGGCCGGGACACCTTCCGATTCACAGATACGCAGTATTTT.

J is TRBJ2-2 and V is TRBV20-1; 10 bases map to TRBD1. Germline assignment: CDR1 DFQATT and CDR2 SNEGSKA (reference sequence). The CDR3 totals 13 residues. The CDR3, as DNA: TGCAGCAAGGACAGGGGGGCAACCGGGGAGCTGTTTTTT. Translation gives CSKDRGATGELFF.

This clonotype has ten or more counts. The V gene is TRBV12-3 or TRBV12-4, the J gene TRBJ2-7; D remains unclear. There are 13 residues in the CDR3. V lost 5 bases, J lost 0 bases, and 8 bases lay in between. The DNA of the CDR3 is TGTGCCAGCAGTCGAACCAGCTCCTACGAGCAGTACTTC. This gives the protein CASSRTSSYEQYF.

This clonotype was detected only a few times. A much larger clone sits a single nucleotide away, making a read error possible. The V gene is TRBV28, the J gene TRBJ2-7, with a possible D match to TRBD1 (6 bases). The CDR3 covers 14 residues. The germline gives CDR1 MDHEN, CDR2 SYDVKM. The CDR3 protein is CAGSLPTGFHEQYF. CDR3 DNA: TGTGCCGGCAGTTTACCAACAGGGTTCCACGAGCAGTACTTC.

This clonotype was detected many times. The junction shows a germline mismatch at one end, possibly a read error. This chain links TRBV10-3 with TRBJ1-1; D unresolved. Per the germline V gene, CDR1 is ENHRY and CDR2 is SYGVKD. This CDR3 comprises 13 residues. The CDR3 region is CAIRRAENTEAFF. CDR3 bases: TGTGCTATCAGGAGGGCGGAGAACACTGAAGCTTTCTTT.

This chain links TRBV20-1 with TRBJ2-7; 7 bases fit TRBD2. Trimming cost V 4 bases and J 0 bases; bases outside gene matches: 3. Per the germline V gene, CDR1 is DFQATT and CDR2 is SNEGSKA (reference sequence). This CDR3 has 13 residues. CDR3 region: CSATGRPSYEQYF. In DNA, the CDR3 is TGCAGTGCTACCGGGAGGCCCTCCTACGAGCAGTACTTC.

The CDR3 coding sequence is TGCGCCAGCAGTGGGCCCCGTGGAGGGGCTGGAAACACCATATATTTT. It codes for CASSGPRGGAGNTIYF. This rearrangement joins TRBV10-1 to TRBJ1-3, with D possibly being TRBD1 (5 bases). Per the germline V gene, CDR1 is WNHNN and CDR2 is SYGVQD (reference sequence). V gave up 4 bases and J gave up 2 bases, with 15 bases separating them. The CDR3 has 16 residues.

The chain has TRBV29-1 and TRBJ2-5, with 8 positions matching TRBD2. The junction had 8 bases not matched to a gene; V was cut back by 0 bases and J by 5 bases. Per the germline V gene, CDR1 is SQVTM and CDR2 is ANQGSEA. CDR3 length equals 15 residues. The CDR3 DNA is TGCAGCGTTGAAGAATGGGCGGGAGGTGGGGAGACCCAGTACTTC. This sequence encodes CSVEEWAGGGETQYF. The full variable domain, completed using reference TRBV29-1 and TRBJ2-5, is SAVISQKPSRDICQRGTSLTIQCQVDSQVTMMFWYRQQPGQSLTLIATANQGSEATYESGFVIDKFPISRPNLTFSTLTVSNMSPEDSSIYLCSVEEWAGGGETQYFGPGTRLLVL.

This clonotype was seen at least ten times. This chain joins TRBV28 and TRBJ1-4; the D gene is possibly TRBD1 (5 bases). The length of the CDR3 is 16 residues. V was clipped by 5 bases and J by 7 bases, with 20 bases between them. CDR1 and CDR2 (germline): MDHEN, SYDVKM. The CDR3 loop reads CASSVWAGNSGEKLFF. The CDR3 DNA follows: TGTGCCAGCAGTGTTTGGGCAGGGAACTCTGGTGAAAAACTGTTTTTT.

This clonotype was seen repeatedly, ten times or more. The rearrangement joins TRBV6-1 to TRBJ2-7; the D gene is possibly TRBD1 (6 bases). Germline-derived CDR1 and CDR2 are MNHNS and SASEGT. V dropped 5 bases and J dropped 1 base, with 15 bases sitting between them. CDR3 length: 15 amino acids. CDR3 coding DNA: TGTGCCAGCAGTCCCTCGGCAGGGGTATCCTACGAGCAGTACTTC. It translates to CASSPSAGVSYEQYF.

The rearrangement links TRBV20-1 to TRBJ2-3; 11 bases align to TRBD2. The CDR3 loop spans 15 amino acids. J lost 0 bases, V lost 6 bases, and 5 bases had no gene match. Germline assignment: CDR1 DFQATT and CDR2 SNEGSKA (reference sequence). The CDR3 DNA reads TGCAGTGCCATGACTAGCGGGACCAGCACAGATACGCAGTATTTT. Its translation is CSAMTSGTSTDTQYF.

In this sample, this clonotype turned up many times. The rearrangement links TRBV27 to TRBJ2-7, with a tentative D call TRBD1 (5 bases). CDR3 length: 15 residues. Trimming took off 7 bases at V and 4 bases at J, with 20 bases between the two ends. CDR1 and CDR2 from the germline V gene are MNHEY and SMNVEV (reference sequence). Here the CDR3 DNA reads TGTGCCAGCAAGGCAGGGCCCCATCCCTTTTACGAGCAGTACTTC. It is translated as CASKAGPHPFYEQYF.

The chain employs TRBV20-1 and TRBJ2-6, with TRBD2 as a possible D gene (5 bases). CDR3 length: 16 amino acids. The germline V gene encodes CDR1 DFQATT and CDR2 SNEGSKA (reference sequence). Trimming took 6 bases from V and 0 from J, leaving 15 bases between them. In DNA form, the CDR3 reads TGCAGTGCCGTGGAGCGGCAGTTCTCTGGGGCCAACGTCCTGACTTTC. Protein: CSAVERQFSGANVLTF.

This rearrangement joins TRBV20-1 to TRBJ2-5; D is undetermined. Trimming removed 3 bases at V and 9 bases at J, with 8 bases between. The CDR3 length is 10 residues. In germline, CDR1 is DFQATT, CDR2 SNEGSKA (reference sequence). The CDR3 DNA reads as TGCAGTGCTAGGGATGAGGCCCAGTACTTC. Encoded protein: CSARDEAQYF.

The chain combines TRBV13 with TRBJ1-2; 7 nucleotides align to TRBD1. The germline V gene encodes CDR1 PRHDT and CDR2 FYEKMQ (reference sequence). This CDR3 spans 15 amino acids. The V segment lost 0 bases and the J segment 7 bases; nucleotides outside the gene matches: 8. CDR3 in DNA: TGTGCCAGCAGCTTAGGGGTAGGGGGCGATGTTGGCTACACCTTC. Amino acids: CASSLGVGGDVGYTF.

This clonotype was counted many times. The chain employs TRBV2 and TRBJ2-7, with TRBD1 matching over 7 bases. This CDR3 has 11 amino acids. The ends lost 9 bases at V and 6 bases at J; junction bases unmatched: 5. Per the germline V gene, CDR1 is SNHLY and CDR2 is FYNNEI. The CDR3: CASATGVEQYF. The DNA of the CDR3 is TGTGCCAGTGCTACAGGGGTCGAGCAGTACTTC.

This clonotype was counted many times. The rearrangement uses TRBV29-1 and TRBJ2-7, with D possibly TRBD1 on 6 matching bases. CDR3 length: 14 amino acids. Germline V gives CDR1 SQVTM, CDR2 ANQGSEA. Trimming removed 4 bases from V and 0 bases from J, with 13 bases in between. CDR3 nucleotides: TGCAGCGTTGCTCGGACAGCAAGCTCCTACGAGCAGTACTTC. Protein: CSVARTASSYEQYF.

The CDR3 is CASSLIPGSGSEQFF. The CDR3 region has the DNA TGTGCCAGCAGCTTAATTCCAGGTTCTGGGAGTGAGCAGTTCTTC. The J gene is TRBJ2-1, the V gene TRBV7-3, with D perhaps matching TRBD2 (5 bases). The CDR3 is made up of 15 amino acids. Germline assignment: CDR1 SGHTA and CDR2 FQGTGA. V gave up 1 base and J gave up 9 bases, with 16 bases separating them. Complete variable domain (other parts from reference TRBV7-3 and TRBJ2-1): GAGVSQTPSNKVTEKGKYVELRCDPISGHTALYWYRQSLGQGPEFLIYFQGTGAADDSGLPNDRFFAVRPEGSVSTLKIQRTERGDSAVYLCASSLIPGSGSEQFFGPGTRLTVL.

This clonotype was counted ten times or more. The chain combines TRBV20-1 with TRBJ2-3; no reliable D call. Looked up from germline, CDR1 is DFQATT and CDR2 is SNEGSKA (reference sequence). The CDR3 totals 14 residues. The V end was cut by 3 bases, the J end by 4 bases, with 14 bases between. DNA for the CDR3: TGCAGTGCTAGCCCCCTTTTGAGTGCAGATACGCAGTATTTT. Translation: CSASPLLSADTQYF.

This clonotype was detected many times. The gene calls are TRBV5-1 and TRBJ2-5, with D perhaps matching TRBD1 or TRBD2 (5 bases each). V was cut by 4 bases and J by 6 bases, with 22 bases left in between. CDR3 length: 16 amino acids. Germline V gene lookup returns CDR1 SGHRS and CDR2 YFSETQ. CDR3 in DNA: TGCGCCAGCAGCCCCCCTCGGGCGGACCGGGGCAAGACCCAGTACTTC. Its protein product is CASSPPRADRGKTQYF.

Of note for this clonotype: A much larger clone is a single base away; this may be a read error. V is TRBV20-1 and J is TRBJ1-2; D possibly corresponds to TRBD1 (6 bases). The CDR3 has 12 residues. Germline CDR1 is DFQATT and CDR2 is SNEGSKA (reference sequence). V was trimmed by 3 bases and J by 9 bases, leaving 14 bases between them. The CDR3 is CSASNGGLSYTF. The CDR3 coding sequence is TGCAGTGCTAGTAATGGGGGGCTTAGCTACACCTTC.

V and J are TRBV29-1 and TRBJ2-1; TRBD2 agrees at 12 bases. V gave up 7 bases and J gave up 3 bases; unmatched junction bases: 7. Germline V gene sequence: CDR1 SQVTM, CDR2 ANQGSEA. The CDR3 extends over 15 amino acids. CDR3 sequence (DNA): TGCAGCGCTCACGGGACTAGCGGGCTCTACAATGAGCAGTTCTTC. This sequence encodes CSAHGTSGLYNEQFF.

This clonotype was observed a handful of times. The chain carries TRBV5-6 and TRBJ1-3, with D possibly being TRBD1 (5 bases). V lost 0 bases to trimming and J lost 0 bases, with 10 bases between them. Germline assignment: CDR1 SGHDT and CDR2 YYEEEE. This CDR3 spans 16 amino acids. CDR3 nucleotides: TGTGCCAGCAGCTTGGGAGGGGTCCTCTCTGGAAACACCATATATTTT. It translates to CASSLGGVLSGNTIYF.

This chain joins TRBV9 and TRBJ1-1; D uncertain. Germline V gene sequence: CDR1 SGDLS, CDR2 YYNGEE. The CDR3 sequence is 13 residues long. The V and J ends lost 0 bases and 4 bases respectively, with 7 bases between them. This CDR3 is CASSVGVATEAFF. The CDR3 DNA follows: TGTGCCAGCAGCGTAGGGGTTGCCACTGAAGCTTTCTTT.

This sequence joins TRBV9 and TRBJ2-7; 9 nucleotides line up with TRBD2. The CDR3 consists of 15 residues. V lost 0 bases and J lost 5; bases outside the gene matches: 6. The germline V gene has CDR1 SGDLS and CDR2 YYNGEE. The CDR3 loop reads CASSVGGTSLHEQYF. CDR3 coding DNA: TGTGCCAGCAGCGTAGGCGGGACTAGCTTACACGAGCAGTACTTC.